This entry is about one TCR beta chain. The data are from a study of T cells after yellow fever vaccination. Germline CDR1 and CDR2: SGHTA and FQGTGA. After removal of 1 base from V and 6 bases from J, the junction contained 7 bases not matched to a gene. The CDR3 spans 16 residues. MiXCR, applied by TCRdb to the 5' RACE reads, yields one record per CDR3 protein. This sample has under 400,000 distinct CDR3 sequences, with 9.5% to 13% found just once. This receptor was obtained from a man aged 18 to 29 who received the YFV17D yellow fever vaccine. The material was PBMCs, obtained on the day of the first yellow fever vaccination. The chain carries TRBV7-3 and TRBJ2-2; TRBD2 matches at 8 bases. The CDR3 bases are TGTGCCAGCAGCTTAAAGGGACTAGTATTCGCCGGGGAGCTGTTTTTT. Translation: CASSLKGLVFAGELFF.